One and the same sample provided the 9 T cell receptor beta chains below, sequenced in a study of blood T cell repertoires in COVID-19. Data came from immunoSEQ multiplex PCR; TCRdb stores just in-frame clones and leaves some out. Of about 90,000 clones in the sample, approximately 86% were seen once. The sample consisted of peripheral blood. The receptors shown here come from a man aged 80 or over with acute or convalescent COVID-19.

V gene TRBV5-1 combines with J gene TRBJ2-1; TRBD2 matches at 10 bases. J gave up 6 bases and V 4 bases, and 7 bases lay outside the gene matches. From germline, CDR1 is SGHRS and CDR2 YFSETQ. The CDR3 spans 15 residues. This chain's CDR3 is CASSAGTSVFNEQFF. CDR3 coding DNA: TGCGCCAGCAGCGCCGGGACTAGCGTGTTCAATGAGCAGTTCTTC. The full variable domain, with the rest looked up from reference TRBV5-1 and TRBJ2-1, is KAGVTQTPRYLIKTRGQQVTLSCSPISGHRSVSWYQQTPGQGLQFLFEYFSETQRNKGNFPGRFSGRQFSNSRSEMNVSTLELGDSALYLCASSAGTSVFNEQFFGPGTRLTVL.

This chain links TRBV28 with TRBJ2-3, with 10 bases identical to TRBD1. The CDR3 extends over 18 amino acids. Per the germline V gene, CDR1 is MDHEN and CDR2 is SYDVKM. The ends lost 6 bases at V and 2 bases at J; junction bases unmatched: 14. The CDR3 coding sequence is TGTGCCAGCAGCCTAACCTTAGTGGGACAGGGGACCACAGATACGCAGTATTTT. Translation: CASSLTLVGQGTTDTQYF.

This chain's CDR3 is CASSLFYGQGEGYTF. CDR3 nucleotides: TGTGCCAGCAGTTTATTTTACGGACAGGGGGAGGGCTACACCTTC. The gene calls are TRBV27 and TRBJ1-2; 10 nucleotides agree with TRBD1. The CDR3 is 15 amino acids. In germline, CDR1 is MNHEY, CDR2 SMNVEV (reference sequence). Trimming removed 1 base from V and 8 bases from J; junction bases left unmatched: 7.

This chain links TRBV30 with TRBJ1-2; TRBD1 might be the D (5 bases). Germline-derived CDR1 and CDR2 are GTSNPN and SVGIG (reference sequence). Trimming took off 2 bases at V and 4 bases at J, with 8 bases between the two ends. The CDR3 spans 12 residues. The CDR3 DNA reads as TGTGCCTGGAGTATAAGGGGCTATGGCTACACCTTC. Protein: CAWSIRGYGYTF.

This rearrangement joins TRBV4-3 to TRBJ2-7; TRBD1 agrees at 12 bases. The junction had 13 bases not matched to a gene; V was cut back by 0 bases and J by 4 bases. Germline CDR1 and CDR2: LGHNA and YSLEER. The CDR3 length is 19 residues. The CDR3 region is CASSQDTSSGGQGAYEQYF. In nucleotides, the CDR3 is TGCGCCAGCAGCCAAGATACGTCTTCAGGGGGACAGGGGGCTTACGAGCAGTACTTC.

The chain employs TRBV28 and TRBJ1-6; D possibly corresponds to TRBD1 (6 bases). Germline CDR1 MDHEN, CDR2 SYDVKM. The CDR3 contains 15 residues. V was cut by 3 bases and J by 4 bases, with 10 bases left in between. In DNA, the CDR3 is TGTGCCAGCAGTTTGAGCGGACAGTATAATTCACCCCTCCACTTT. Protein product: CASSLSGQYNSPLHF.

The chain has TRBV24-1 and TRBJ2-3; D might be TRBD2 (5 bases). Germline values: CDR1 KGHDR, CDR2 SFDVKD. This CDR3 is built from 13 residues. V was pared by 9 bases and J by 2 bases, with 11 bases between. The DNA for the CDR3 is TGTGCCACCTCCGGCGGGCACACAGATACGCAGTATTTT. This sequence encodes CATSGGHTDTQYF.

The chain uses TRBV29-1 and TRBJ1-1, with D perhaps TRBD1 (6 bases). CDR1 is SQVTM and CDR2 is ANQGSEA in the germline V gene. V lost 7 bases to trimming and J lost 2 bases, with 14 bases between them. The CDR3 loop spans 13 amino acids. CDR3 region: CSGEGHANTEAFF. The CDR3 DNA reads as TGCAGCGGAGAGGGACACGCTAACACTGAAGCTTTCTTT. The full variable domain, rest sourced from reference TRBV29-1 and TRBJ1-1, is SAVISQKPSRDICQRGTSLTIQCQVDSQVTMMFWYRQQPGQSLTLIATANQGSEATYESGFVIDKFPISRPNLTFSTLTVSNMSPEDSSIYLCSGEGHANTEAFFGQGTRLTVV.

The CDR3 sequence is CASSLDRLVSYEQYF. For the CDR3, the DNA is TGTGCCAGCAGCTTAGATAGACTAGTATCCTACGAGCAGTACTTC. This chain joins TRBV11-1 and TRBJ2-7, with a weak D call TRBD2 (6 bases). CDR1 is SGHAT, CDR2 FQDESV, per germline (reference sequence). CDR3 length equals 15 residues. With 1 base removed from V and 1 base from J, the gap between germline ends came to 11 bases. Using reference TRBV11-1 and TRBJ2-7 for the parts outside the CDR3, the full variable domain is EAEVAQSPRYKITEKSQAVAFWCDPISGHATLYWYRQILGQGPELLVQFQDESVVDDSQLPKDRFSAERLKGVDSTLKIQPAELGDSAMYLCASSLDRLVSYEQYFGPGTRLTVT.